This T cell receptor beta chain was retrieved from a study of T cell changes during pregnancy in multiple sclerosis. The repertoire was sequenced with immunoSEQ multiplex PCR; TCRdb's copy has only in-frame clones and lacks some. The profile shows approximately 66,000 clones, more than 85% of them singletons. The receptor was derived from a female donor with multiple sclerosis, enrolled in a pregnancy study. The material was CD8+ T cells from peripheral blood mononuclear cells, obtained before pregnancy.

CDR3 loop: CASSYSRSGGWETQYF. Here the CDR3 DNA reads TGTGCCAGCAGTTACTCCCGGAGCGGGGGCTGGGAGACCCAGTACTTC. The rearrangement uses TRBV6-5 and TRBJ2-5; 8 bases map to TRBD2. The CDR3 extends over 16 amino acids. The ends lost 0 bases at V and 5 bases at J; junction bases unmatched: 8. From germline, CDR1 is MNHEY and CDR2 SVGAGI.